The rows below give T cell receptor beta chains drawn from one sample of a study of blood T cells in healthy people across ages. TCRdb called the 5' RACE reads again in MiXCR, with one record for every CDR3 protein. Among 850,000 or so distinct CDR3 sequences, 25% to 35% were seen once, and the ten largest hold 15% to 20%. The sample comprised blood. Source of these receptors: a woman of 80 years or more in good health. The CDR3 runs from the conserved cysteine through the conserved F or W. A D gene is named only where the DNA matches it firmly. Expanded clones get a size class; other rows say once, few or many, or leave the size out.

V,size,D,CDR3
TRBV5-1,few,TRBD2,CASSLVVTGTSDEQFF
TRBV5-1,many,.,CASSLVSRDAIAGETQYF
TRBV2,.,.,CASSEGGRKSGYTF
TRBV15,.,.,CATSGGPGGSRNEQFF
TRBV7-9,many,.,CASSFQGPDGYTF
TRBV5-1,.,TRBD2,CASSSGTSGRENIQYF
TRBV15,few,.,CATSRDGQSNSPLHF
TRBV15,once,.,CATNLGGYTF
TRBV6-6,many,.,CASRPLGRNEQFF
TRBV5-1,many,TRBD2,CASSVTLAETYEQYF
TRBV5-1,few,.,CASSYMAGTLAKNIQYF
TRBV12-3/TRBV12-4,.,.,CASSRGADAQYF
TRBV6-5,.,TRBD1,CASSLTPQGAYGYTF
TRBV5-5,few,.,CASSPPTESNQPQHF
TRBV4-1,.,.,CASSQDMGRTPIGNTIYF
TRBV28,.,TRBD1,CASSPPDRARYGYTF
TRBV29-1,.,.,CSGGYPKEIQFF